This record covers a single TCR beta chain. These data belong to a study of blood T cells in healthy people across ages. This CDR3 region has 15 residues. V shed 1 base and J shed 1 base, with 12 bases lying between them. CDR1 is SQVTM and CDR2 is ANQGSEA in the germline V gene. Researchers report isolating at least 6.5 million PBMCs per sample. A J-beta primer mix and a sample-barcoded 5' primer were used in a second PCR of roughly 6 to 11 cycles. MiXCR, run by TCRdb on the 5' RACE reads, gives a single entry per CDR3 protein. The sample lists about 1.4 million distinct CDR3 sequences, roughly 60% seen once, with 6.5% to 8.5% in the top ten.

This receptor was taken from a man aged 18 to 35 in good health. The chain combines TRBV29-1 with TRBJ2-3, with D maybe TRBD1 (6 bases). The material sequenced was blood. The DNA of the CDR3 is TGCAGCGTTGAAGCTCCCGGACAGCGCACAGATACGCAGTATTTT. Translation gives CSVEAPGQRTDTQYF.